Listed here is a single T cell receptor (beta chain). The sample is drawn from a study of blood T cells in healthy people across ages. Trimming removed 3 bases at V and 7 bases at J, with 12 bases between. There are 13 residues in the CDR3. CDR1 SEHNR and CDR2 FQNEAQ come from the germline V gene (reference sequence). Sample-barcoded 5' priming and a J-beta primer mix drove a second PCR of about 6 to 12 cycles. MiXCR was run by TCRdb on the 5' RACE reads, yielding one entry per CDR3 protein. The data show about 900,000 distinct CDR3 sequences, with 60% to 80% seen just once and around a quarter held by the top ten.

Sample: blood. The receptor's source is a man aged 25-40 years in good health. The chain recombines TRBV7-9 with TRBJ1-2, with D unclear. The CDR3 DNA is TGTGCCAGCAGCTTCGGAGGGAGTGCTGGCTACACCTTC. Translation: CASSFGGSAGYTF.